One and the same sample provided the 12 T cell receptor beta chains below, sequenced in a study of T cell responses to AZD1222 COVID-19 vaccine. Clones were sequenced by immunoSEQ multiplex PCR, and TCRdb holds only the in-frame ones, with some missing. In the table there are 150,000 to 200,000 clones, over 85% of which are singletons. Sequencing used peripheral blood, obtained 28 days after the second dose of the MenACWY control vaccine. All receptors come from an adult who received the MenACWY meningococcal vaccine as a control.

For the CDR3, the DNA is TGTGCCAGCCGGGTCAACCCTTTAAGCAATCAGCCCCAGCATTTT. It specifies CASRVNPLSNQPQHF. The chain joins TRBV6-5 to TRBJ1-5; D is unclear. This CDR3 comprises 15 residues. The V gene lost 8 bases and the J gene lost 1 base, with 15 bases spanning the gap. Germline V gives CDR1 MNHEY, CDR2 SVGAGI.

The chain recombines TRBV5-1 with TRBJ1-3, with a tentative D call TRBD1 (5 bases). Trimming left V 5 bases short and J 0 bases short, with 15 bases between. CDR3 size: 16 residues. Germline-derived CDR1 and CDR2 are SGHRS and YFSETQ. The CDR3 protein is CASSMGEDFSGNTIYF. DNA for the CDR3: TGCGCCAGCAGTATGGGGGAAGATTTCTCTGGAAACACCATATATTTT.

The rearrangement uses TRBV11-2 and TRBJ2-7; TRBD1 agrees at 11 bases. The germline V gene encodes CDR1 SGHAT and CDR2 FQNNGV. CDR3 length equals 14 residues. V was pared by 5 bases and J by 4 bases, with 4 bases of the junction left unmatched. Written as DNA, the CDR3 is TGTGCCAGCAGCCTGGACAGGGGGCGGTACGAGCAGTACTTC. Amino acids: CASSLDRGRYEQYF. Filled out from reference TRBV11-2 and TRBJ2-7, the complete variable domain reads EAGVAQSPRYKIIEKRQSVAFWCNPISGHATLYWYQQILGQGPKLLIQFQNNGVVDDSQLPKDRFSAERLKGVDSTLKIQPAKLEDSAVYLCASSLDRGRYEQYFGPGTRLTVT.

For the CDR3, the DNA is TGCAGCGTCCCCTCTCAGGGGGTGCATGGCTACACCTTC. Translation: CSVPSQGVHGYTF. The genes are TRBV29-1 and TRBJ1-2; 7 bases are shared with TRBD1. Looked up from germline, CDR1 is SQVTM and CDR2 is ANQGSEA. J gave up 6 bases and V 6 bases, and 10 bases lay outside the gene matches. This CDR3 region has 13 residues. The variable domain in full, with the rest retrieved from reference TRBV29-1 and TRBJ1-2, is SAVISQKPSRDICQRGTSLTIQCQVDSQVTMMFWYRQQPGQSLTLIATANQGSEATYESGFVIDKFPISRPNLTFSTLTVSNMSPEDSSIYLCSVPSQGVHGYTFGSGTRLTVV.

This sequence joins TRBV6-1 and TRBJ1-2; D call uncertain. V shed 2 bases and J shed 6 bases, with 7 bases lying between them. The germline V gene encodes CDR1 MNHNS and CDR2 SASEGT. The CDR3 has 12 residues. The CDR3 DNA is TGTGCCAGCAGTGAAATGGCACATGGCTACACCTTC. This gives the protein CASSEMAHGYTF.

The chain couples TRBV7-3 to TRBJ1-4; a possible D gene is TRBD1 (5 bases). The CDR3 extends over 16 amino acids. Germline V CDR1 and CDR2: SGHTA, FQGTGA. V lost 2 bases, J lost 8 bases, and 18 bases lay in between. DNA of the CDR3: TGTGCCAGCAGCTTAGTCCGAGTCAGGGTAGAAGAAAAACTGTTTTTT. Its translation is CASSLVRVRVEEKLFF.

The rearrangement uses TRBV2 and TRBJ1-5; TRBD1 matches 7 bases. Germline CDR1 SNHLY, CDR2 FYNNEI. J was trimmed by 7 bases and V by 6 bases; bases with no gene match: 12. This CDR3 comprises 15 residues. This CDR3 is CASRANRGGGQPQHF. As DNA, the CDR3 is TGTGCCAGCAGAGCTAACAGGGGAGGAGGGCAGCCCCAGCATTTT.

V is TRBV11-3 and J is TRBJ2-1; TRBD1 aligns across 8 bases. The CDR3 runs 16 residues. Germline loops: CDR1 SGHNT, CDR2 YENEEA. The J segment lost 8 bases and the V segment lost 1 base, leaving 10 bases of the junction unmatched. The CDR3 nucleotides read TGTGCCAGCAGCTTAGCCGGTCAGGGGGCACGGGATGAGCAGTTCTTC. Residues: CASSLAGQGARDEQFF.

The rearrangement joins TRBV5-1 to TRBJ2-3; 9 nucleotides align to TRBD2. Germline V gene data show CDR1 as SGHRS and CDR2 as YFSETQ. V shed 0 bases and J 0 bases; nucleotides not matched to a gene: 5. There are 17 residues in the CDR3. CDR3 DNA sequence: TGCGCCAGCAGCTTGGGGACTCTAGCGGGGAGCACAGATACGCAGTATTTT. As protein: CASSLGTLAGSTDTQYF.

The chain recombines TRBV5-1 with TRBJ2-1; TRBD1 agrees at 8 bases. Per the germline V gene, CDR1 is SGHRS and CDR2 is YFSETQ. The CDR3 consists of 15 residues. Germline trimming cut 4 bases from V and 2 bases from J; bases unmatched to any gene: 5. The CDR3 sequence is CASSTGQGTYNEQFF. The DNA for the CDR3 is TGCGCCAGCAGCACTGGACAGGGTACCTACAATGAGCAGTTCTTC.

This chain joins TRBV5-1 and TRBJ2-3; the match to TRBD2 covers 12 bases. The CDR3 sequence is 17 residues long. The germline V gene encodes CDR1 SGHRS and CDR2 YFSETQ. V gave up 0 bases and J gave up 8 bases; unmatched junction bases: 10. Here the CDR3 DNA reads TGCGCCAGCAGCTTGGCCGGGACTAGCGGGCCCCTCCGTACGCAGTATTTT. Amino acids: CASSLAGTSGPLRTQYF.

V usage is TRBV7-9 and J usage is TRBJ1-2; D unclear. The CDR3 is 13 amino acids. The germline gives CDR1 SEHNR, CDR2 FQNEAQ (reference sequence). The V end lost 6 bases, the J end lost 6 bases, and 14 bases lay between the germline ends. This CDR3 is CASSSGVWDGYTF. CDR3 DNA sequence: TGTGCCAGCAGTTCCGGGGTATGGGATGGCTACACCTTC.